The T cell receptor beta chain under discussion was sequenced for a study of shared clonotypes between healthy human individuals. Deep was the level used in running the assay. Across several immunoSEQ plates, the genomic DNA of each subset was split evenly. Data came from immunoSEQ multiplex PCR; TCRdb stores just in-frame clones and leaves some out. The sample carries hundreds of thousands of clones, about 80% recorded once. Regarding the study as a whole: Generation of non-shared clonotypes was less probable than generation of clonotypes shared by all four donors.

As regards this clone: The antigen remains undetermined.

CDR1 SQVTM and CDR2 ANQGSEA come from the germline V gene. There are 16 residues in the CDR3. The V and J ends lost 6 bases and 0 bases, in that order; junction bases with no gene match: 9. Everyone who donated was a Caucasian adult who lived in Nashville, Tennessee. This clonotype was sampled from a woman aged 25-40 years in good health. What was sequenced was memory CD4+ T cells sorted from blood. Subset meaning: CD45RA-negative fraction. The rearrangement joins TRBV29-1 to TRBJ2-1; 9 bases fit TRBD1. The CDR3 sequence: CSVVNPTGGSYNEQFF. The DNA of the CDR3 is TGCAGCGTGGTAAACCCGACAGGGGGCTCCTACAATGAGCAGTTCTTC.